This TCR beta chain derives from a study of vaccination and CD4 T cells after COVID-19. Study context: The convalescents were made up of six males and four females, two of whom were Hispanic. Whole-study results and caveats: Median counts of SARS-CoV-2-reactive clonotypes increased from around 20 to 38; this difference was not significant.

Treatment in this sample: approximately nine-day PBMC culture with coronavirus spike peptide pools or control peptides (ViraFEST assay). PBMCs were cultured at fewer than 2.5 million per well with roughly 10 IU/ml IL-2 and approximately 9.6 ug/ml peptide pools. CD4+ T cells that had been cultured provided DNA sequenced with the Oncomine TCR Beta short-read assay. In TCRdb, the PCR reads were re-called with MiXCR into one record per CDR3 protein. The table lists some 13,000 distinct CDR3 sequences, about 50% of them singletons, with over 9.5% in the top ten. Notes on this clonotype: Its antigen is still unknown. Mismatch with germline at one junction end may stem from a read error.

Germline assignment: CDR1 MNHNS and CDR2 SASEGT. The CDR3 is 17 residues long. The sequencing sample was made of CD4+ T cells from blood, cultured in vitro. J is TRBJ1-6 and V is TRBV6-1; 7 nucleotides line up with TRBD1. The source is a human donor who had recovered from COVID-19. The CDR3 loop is CVSSPFRPGTAWTPLHF. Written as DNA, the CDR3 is TGTGTCAGCAGTCCCTTTCGCCCCGGGACAGCATGGACACCCCTCCACTTT.